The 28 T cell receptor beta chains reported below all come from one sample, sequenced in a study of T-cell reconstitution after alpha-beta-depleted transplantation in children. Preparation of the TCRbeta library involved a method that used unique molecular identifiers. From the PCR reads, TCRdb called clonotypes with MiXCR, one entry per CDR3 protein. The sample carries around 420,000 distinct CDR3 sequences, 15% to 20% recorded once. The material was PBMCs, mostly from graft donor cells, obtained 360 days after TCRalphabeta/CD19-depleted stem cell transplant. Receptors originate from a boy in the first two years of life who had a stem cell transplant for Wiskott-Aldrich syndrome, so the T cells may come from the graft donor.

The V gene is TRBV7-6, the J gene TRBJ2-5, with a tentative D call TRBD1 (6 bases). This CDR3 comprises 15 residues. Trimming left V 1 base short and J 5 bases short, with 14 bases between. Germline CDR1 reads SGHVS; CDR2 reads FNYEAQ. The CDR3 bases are TGTGCCAGCAGCTTAGTAGGGGGTGGAAAGGAGACCCAGTACTTC. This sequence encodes CASSLVGGGKETQYF.

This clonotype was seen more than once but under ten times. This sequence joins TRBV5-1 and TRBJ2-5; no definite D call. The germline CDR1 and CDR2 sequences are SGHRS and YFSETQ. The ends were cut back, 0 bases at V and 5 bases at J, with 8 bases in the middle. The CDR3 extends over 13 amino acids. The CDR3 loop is CASSLAPEETQYF. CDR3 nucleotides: TGCGCCAGCAGCTTGGCCCCCGAGGAGACCCAGTACTTC.

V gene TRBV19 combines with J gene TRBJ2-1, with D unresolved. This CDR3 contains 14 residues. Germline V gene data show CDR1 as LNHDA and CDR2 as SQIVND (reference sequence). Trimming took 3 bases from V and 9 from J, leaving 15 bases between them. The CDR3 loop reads CASSMDPRRGEQFF. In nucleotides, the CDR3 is TGTGCCAGTAGTATGGACCCCCGCCGAGGTGAGCAGTTCTTC.

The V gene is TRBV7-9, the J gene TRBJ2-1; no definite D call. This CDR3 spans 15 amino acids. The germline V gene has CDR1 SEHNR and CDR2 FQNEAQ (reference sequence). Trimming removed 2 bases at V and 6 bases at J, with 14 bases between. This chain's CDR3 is CASSLSKSGANEQFF. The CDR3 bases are TGTGCCAGCAGCTTAAGTAAATCGGGCGCCAATGAGCAGTTCTTC.

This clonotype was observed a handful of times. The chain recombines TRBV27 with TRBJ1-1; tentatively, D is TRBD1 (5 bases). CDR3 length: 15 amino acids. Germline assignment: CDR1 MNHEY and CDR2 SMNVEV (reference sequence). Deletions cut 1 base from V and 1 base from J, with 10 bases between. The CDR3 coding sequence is TGTGCCAGCAGTTTATGGCGGGGGGAGAACACTGAAGCTTTCTTT. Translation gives CASSLWRGENTEAFF.

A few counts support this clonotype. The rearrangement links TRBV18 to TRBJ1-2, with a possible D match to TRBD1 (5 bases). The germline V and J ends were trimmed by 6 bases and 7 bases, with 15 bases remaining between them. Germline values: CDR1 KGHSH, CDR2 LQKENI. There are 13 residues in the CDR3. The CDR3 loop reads CASSQGLTAGYTF. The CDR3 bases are TGTGCCAGCTCCCAGGGACTGACTGCTGGCTACACCTTC. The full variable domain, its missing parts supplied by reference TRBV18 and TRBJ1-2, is NAGVMQNPRHLVRRRGQEARLRCSPMKGHSHVYWYRQLPEEGLKFMVYLQKENIIDESGMPKERFSAEFPKEGPSILRIQQVVRGDSAAYFCASSQGLTAGYTFGSGTRLTVV.

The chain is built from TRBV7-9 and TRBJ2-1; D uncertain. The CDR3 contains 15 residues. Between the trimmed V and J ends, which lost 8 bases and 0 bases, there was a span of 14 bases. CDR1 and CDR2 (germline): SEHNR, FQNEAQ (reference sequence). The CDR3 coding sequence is TGTGCCAGCTACTTTATTACGAGCTCCTACAATGAGCAGTTCTTC. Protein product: CASYFITSSYNEQFF.

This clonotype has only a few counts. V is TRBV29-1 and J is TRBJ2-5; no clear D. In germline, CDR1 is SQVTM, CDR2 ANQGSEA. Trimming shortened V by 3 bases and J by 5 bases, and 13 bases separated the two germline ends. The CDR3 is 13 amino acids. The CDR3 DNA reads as TGCAGCGTTGAGGACCCGTCGAGGGAGACCCAGTACTTC. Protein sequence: CSVEDPSRETQYF.

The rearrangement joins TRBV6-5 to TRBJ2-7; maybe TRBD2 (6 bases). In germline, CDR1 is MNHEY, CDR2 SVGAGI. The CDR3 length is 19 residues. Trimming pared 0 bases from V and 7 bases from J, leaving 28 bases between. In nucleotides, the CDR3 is TGTGCCAGCAGTTACTCCTCGACAGTATCCGGGACTCGCCCTACAGAGCAGTACTTC. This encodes CASSYSSTVSGTRPTEQYF.

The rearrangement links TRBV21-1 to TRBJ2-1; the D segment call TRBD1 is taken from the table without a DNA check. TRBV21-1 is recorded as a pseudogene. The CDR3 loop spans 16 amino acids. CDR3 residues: CASSRPGTGISNEQFF. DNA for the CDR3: TGTGCCAGCAGCAGACCCGGGACAGGGATCAGCAATGAGCAGTTCTTC.

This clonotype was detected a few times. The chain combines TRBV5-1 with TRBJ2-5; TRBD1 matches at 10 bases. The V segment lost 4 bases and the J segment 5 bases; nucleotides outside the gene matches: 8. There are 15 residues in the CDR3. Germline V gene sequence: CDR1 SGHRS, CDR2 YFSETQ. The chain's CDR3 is CASSQGTGVQETQYF. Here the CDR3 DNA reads TGCGCCAGCAGCCAAGGGACAGGGGTACAGGAGACCCAGTACTTC. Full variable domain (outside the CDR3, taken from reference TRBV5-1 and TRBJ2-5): KAGVTQTPRYLIKTRGQQVTLSCSPISGHRSVSWYQQTPGQGLQFLFEYFSETQRNKGNFPGRFSGRQFSNSRSEMNVSTLELGDSALYLCASSQGTGVQETQYFGPGTRLLVL.

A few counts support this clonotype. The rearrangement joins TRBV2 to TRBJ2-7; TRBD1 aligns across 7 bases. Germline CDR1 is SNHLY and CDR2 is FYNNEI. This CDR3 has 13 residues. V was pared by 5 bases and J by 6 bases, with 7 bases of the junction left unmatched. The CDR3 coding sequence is TGTGCCAGCAGTCCGGACAGGTCAGGCGAGCAGTACTTC. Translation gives CASSPDRSGEQYF.

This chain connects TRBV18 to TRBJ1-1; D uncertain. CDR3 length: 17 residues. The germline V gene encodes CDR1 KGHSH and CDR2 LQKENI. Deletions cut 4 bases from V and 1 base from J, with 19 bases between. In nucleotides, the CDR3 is TGTGCCAGCTCACTCCTACCCTTGGTGCGGGAGAACACTGAAGCTTTCTTT. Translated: CASSLLPLVRENTEAFF.

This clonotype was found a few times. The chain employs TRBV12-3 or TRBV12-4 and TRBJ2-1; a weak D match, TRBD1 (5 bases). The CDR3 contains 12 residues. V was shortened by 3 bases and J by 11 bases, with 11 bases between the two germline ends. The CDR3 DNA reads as TGTGCCAGCAGTTTGAACAGGAAACAGCAGTTCTTC. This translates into CASSLNRKQQFF.

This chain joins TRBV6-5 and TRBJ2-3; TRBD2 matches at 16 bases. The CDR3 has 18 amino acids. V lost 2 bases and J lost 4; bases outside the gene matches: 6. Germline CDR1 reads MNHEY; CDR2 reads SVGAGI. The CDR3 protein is CASSYPPGLAGGPDTQYF. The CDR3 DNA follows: TGTGCCAGCAGTTACCCGCCGGGACTAGCGGGAGGGCCAGATACGCAGTATTTT.

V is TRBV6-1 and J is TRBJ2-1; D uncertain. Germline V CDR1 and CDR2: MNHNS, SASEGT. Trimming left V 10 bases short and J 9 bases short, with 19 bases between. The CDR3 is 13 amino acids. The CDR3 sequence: CATSHGILLEQFF. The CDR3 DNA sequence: TGTGCCACCTCCCACGGTATCCTCCTTGAGCAGTTCTTC.

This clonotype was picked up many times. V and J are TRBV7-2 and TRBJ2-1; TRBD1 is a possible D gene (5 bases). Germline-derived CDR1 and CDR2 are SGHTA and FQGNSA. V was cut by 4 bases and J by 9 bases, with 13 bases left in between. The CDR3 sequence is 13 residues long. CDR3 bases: TGTGCCAGCAGCTCAGCAGGGCTGGGTGAGCAGTTCTTC. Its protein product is CASSSAGLGEQFF.

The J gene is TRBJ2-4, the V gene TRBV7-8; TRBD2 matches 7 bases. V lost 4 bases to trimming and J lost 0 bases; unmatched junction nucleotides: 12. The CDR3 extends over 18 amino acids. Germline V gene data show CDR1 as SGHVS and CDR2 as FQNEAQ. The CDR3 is CASSSNTGLPLAKNIQYF. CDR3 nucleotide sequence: TGTGCCAGCAGCTCTAACACGGGACTACCATTAGCCAAAAACATTCAGTACTTC.

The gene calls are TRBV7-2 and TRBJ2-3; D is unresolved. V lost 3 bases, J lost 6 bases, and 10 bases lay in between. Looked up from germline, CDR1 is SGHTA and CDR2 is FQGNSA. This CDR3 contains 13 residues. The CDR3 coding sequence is TGTGCCAGCAGCTTCGATCCAGCCGATACGCAGTATTTT. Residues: CASSFDPADTQYF.

CDR3 sequence reads: CASGTDYEQYF. CDR3 nucleotides: TGTGCCAGCGGGACTGACTACGAGCAGTACTTC. J is TRBJ2-7 and V is TRBV30; the match to TRBD2 covers 7 bases. The CDR3 contains 11 residues. Germline V gives CDR1 GTSNPN, CDR2 SVGIG (reference sequence). Germline trimming cut 8 bases from V and 3 bases from J; bases unmatched to any gene: 4.

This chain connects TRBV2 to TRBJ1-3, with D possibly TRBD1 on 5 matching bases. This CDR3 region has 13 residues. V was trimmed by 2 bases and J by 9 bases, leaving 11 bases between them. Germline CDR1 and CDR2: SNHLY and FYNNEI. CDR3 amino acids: CASSESRGSTIYF. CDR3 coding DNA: TGTGCCAGCAGTGAATCTAGGGGCAGCACCATATATTTT.

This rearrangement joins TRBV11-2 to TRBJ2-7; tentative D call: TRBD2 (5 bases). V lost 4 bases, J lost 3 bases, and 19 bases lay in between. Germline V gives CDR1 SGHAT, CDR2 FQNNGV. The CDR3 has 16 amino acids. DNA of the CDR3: TGTGCCAGCAGCTCTAGGGTGACTAACAACGACTACGAGCAGTACTTC. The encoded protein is CASSSRVTNNDYEQYF.

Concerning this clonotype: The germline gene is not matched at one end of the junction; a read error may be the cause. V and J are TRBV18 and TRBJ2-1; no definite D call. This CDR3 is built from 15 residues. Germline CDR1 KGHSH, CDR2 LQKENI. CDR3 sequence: CASSAPSRAYNEQFF. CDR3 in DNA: TGTGCCAGCTCAGCACCTAGTAGGGCCTACAATGAGCAGTTCTTC.

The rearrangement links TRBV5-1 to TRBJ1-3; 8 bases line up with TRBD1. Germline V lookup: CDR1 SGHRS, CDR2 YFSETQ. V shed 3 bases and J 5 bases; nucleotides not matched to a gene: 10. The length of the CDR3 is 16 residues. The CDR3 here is CASSSGQGGRRNTIYF. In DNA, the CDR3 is TGCGCCAGCAGCTCCGGACAGGGCGGTAGGAGAAACACCATATATTTT.

Written as DNA, the CDR3 is TGTGCCTGGACCGAATTTGGGAAAGGGGGAGAGAATCAGCCCCAGCATTTT. Protein: CAWTEFGKGGENQPQHF. The genes are TRBV30 and TRBJ1-5, with a possible D match to TRBD1 (6 bases). Germline V gives CDR1 GTSNPN, CDR2 SVGIG (reference sequence). The V end lost 4 bases, the J end lost 4 bases, and 23 bases lay between the germline ends. The CDR3 covers 17 residues.

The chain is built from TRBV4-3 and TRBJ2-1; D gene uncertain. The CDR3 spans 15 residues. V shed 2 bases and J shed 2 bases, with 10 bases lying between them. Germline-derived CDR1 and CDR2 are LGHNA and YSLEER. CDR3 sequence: CASSQPGPPYNEQFF. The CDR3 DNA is TGCGCCAGCAGCCAACCGGGTCCACCCTACAATGAGCAGTTCTTC.

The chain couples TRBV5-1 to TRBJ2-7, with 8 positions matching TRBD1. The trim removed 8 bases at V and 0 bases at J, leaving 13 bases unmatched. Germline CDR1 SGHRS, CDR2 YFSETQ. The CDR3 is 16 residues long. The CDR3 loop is CARFIPDRDGSYEQYF. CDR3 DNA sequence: TGCGCCAGATTTATCCCGGACAGGGACGGCTCCTACGAGCAGTACTTC.

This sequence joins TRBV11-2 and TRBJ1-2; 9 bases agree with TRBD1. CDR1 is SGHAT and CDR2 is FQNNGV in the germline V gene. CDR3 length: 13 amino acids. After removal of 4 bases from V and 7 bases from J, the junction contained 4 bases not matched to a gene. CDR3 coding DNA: TGTGCCAGCAGCTCGGACAGGGGTATTGGCTACACCTTC. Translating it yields CASSSDRGIGYTF.